The 17 T cell receptor beta chains given below trace back to one sample, sequenced in a study of technical replicates of blood from a handful of donors. TCRdb's table, derived via immunoSEQ multiplex PCR, lists solely in-frame clones and lacks some. The repertoire holds 98,000 or so clones, with approximately 94% as singletons. The sample taken for sequencing was T cells isolated from PBMCs. The receptor source for this set is a human donor in good health.

V is TRBV5-6 and J is TRBJ2-3, with 10 bases matching TRBD1. The CDR3 is 16 amino acids. With V trimmed by 0 bases and J by 1 base, 2 bases remained unmatched. Per the germline V gene, CDR1 is SGHDT and CDR2 is YYEEEE. The CDR3 nucleotides are TGTGCCAGCAGCTTGGTTGGGACAGGGGGCACAGATACGCAGTATTTT. Amino acid sequence: CASSLVGTGGTDTQYF.

This chain joins TRBV15 and TRBJ2-3, with 7 positions matching TRBD2. Germline CDR1 reads LNHNV; CDR2 reads YYDKDF (reference sequence). V lost 6 bases, J lost 0 bases, and 6 bases stayed unmatched. The CDR3 totals 15 residues. The DNA of the CDR3 is TGTGCCACCAGTAGGAGCGGGGTGAGCACAGATACGCAGTATTTT. Its translation: CATSRSGVSTDTQYF.

The rearrangement joins TRBV9 to TRBJ2-7; TRBD2 agrees at 8 bases. The CDR3 totals 15 residues. Germline assignment: CDR1 SGDLS and CDR2 YYNGEE. V lost 2 bases to trimming and J lost 0 bases; unmatched junction nucleotides: 4. For the CDR3, the DNA is TGTGCCAGCAGCGTTAGTAGCGGGGTCTCCTACGAGCAGTACTTC. Translation gives CASSVSSGVSYEQYF. The full variable domain, its missing parts supplied by reference TRBV9 and TRBJ2-7, is DSGVTQTPKHLITATGQRVTLRCSPRSGDLSVYWYQQSLDQGLQFLIQYYNGEERAKGNILERFSAQQFPDLHSELNLSSLELGDSALYFCASSVSSGVSYEQYFGPGTRLTVT.

In nucleotides, the CDR3 is TGTGCCAGCTCCTCAACTCGCCAGGGTCCCTACGAGCAGTACTTC. Amino acid sequence: CASSSTRQGPYEQYF. V gene TRBV18 combines with J gene TRBJ2-7; a possible D gene is TRBD1 (5 bases). Trimming took 6 bases from V and 2 from J, leaving 17 bases between them. The CDR3 length is 15 residues. The germline gives CDR1 KGHSH, CDR2 LQKENI.

The chain couples TRBV28 to TRBJ1-4; 11 bases are a match to TRBD1. The CDR3 consists of 15 residues. CDR1 and CDR2 from the germline V gene are MDHEN and SYDVKM. The ends lost 3 bases at V and 6 bases at J; junction bases unmatched: 3. CDR3 sequence reads: CASSFGQGADEKLFF. As DNA, the CDR3 is TGTGCCAGCAGTTTTGGACAGGGGGCCGATGAAAAACTGTTTTTT.

This clone has just one count. The V and J genes are TRBV7-9 and TRBJ2-7, with 14 bases identical to TRBD2. The CDR3 loop spans 16 amino acids. From germline, CDR1 is SEHNR and CDR2 FQNEAQ (reference sequence). The trim removed 5 bases at V and 4 bases at J, leaving 7 bases unmatched. The CDR3 nucleotides are TGTGCCAGCAGCAAGGGACTAGCGGGAGCGGAATACGAGCAGTACTTC. Translated: CASSKGLAGAEYEQYF. Supplemented by reference TRBV7-9 and TRBJ2-7, the full variable domain reads DTGVSQNPRHKITKRGQNVTFRCDPISEHNRLYWYRQTLGQGPEFLTYFQNEAQLEKSRLLSDRFSAERPKGSFSTLEIQRTEQGDSAMYLCASSKGLAGAEYEQYFGPGTRLTVT.

This clone appeared once. V usage is TRBV5-6 and J usage is TRBJ1-6; weak D call: TRBD1 (5 bases). Trimming left V 0 bases short and J 5 bases short, with 6 bases between. CDR3 size: 14 residues. Germline values: CDR1 SGHDT, CDR2 YYEEEE. The CDR3 region has the DNA TGTGCCAGCAGCTTGGCAGGGAATAATTCACCCCTCCACTTT. It is translated as CASSLAGNNSPLHF.

This sequence joins TRBV6-1 and TRBJ1-1; D gene uncertain. Per germline, CDR1 MNHNS and CDR2 SASEGT. V was pared by 5 bases and J by 10 bases, with 11 bases between. This CDR3 spans 11 amino acids. CDR3 in DNA: TGTGCCAGCAGTTACGGGGTGGTAGCTTTCTTT. This gives the protein CASSYGVVAFF.

V gene TRBV5-1 combines with J gene TRBJ2-7; tentatively, D is TRBD1 (6 bases). CDR1 SGHRS and CDR2 YFSETQ come from the germline V gene. V was cut by 5 bases and J by 5 bases, with 20 bases left in between. The length of the CDR3 is 15 residues. The CDR3, as DNA: TGCGCCAGCAGTTGGGTTGGGGGCCCCCTGGACGAGCAGTACTTC. Translation gives CASSWVGGPLDEQYF.

The chain carries TRBV4-1 and TRBJ2-2, with TRBD2 matching over 10 bases. The CDR3 runs to 14 residues. The V gene's germline CDR1 is MGHRA and CDR2 YSYEKL. The ends lost 6 bases at V and 4 bases at J; junction bases unmatched: 2. The CDR3 sequence: CASRRLAGTGELFF. The CDR3 nucleotides are TGCGCCAGCAGACGACTAGCGGGCACCGGGGAGCTGTTTTTT.

The chain uses TRBV5-1 and TRBJ1-1, with D tentatively TRBD1 (5 bases). Germline assignment: CDR1 SGHRS and CDR2 YFSETQ. Trimming took off 4 bases at V and 4 bases at J, with 17 bases between the two ends. The CDR3 spans 15 residues. This CDR3 reads CASSIDSPSSTEAFF. CDR3 nucleotide sequence: TGCGCCAGCAGCATAGACAGTCCTTCCAGCACTGAAGCTTTCTTT. Supplemented by reference TRBV5-1 and TRBJ1-1, the full variable domain reads KAGVTQTPRYLIKTRGQQVTLSCSPISGHRSVSWYQQTPGQGLQFLFEYFSETQRNKGNFPGRFSGRQFSNSRSEMNVSTLELGDSALYLCASSIDSPSSTEAFFGQGTRLTVV.

The chain links TRBV28 to TRBJ2-3; tentative D call: TRBD1 (5 bases). Germline V lookup: CDR1 MDHEN, CDR2 SYDVKM. V dropped 2 bases and J dropped 2 bases, with 8 bases sitting between them. The CDR3 runs 14 residues. The CDR3 bases are TGTGCCAGCAGTTTAGACAGAAACACAGATACGCAGTATTTT. It yields the protein CASSLDRNTDTQYF. Variable domain in full (rest from reference TRBV28 and TRBJ2-3): DVKVTQSSRYLVKRTGEKVFLECVQDMDHENMFWYRQDPGLGLRLIYFSYDVKMKEKGDIPEGYSVSREKKERFSLILESASTNQTSMYLCASSLDRNTDTQYFGPGTRLTVL.

The chain employs TRBV11-2 and TRBJ2-1, with D maybe TRBD2 (6 bases). Germline assignment: CDR1 SGHAT and CDR2 FQNNGV. This CDR3 region has 16 residues. The V end lost 1 base, the J end lost 1 base, and 11 bases lay between the germline ends. CDR3 protein: CASSLALRESYNEQFF. The CDR3 DNA follows: TGTGCCAGCAGCTTAGCCCTCCGGGAGTCCTACAATGAGCAGTTCTTC.

The chain is built from TRBV19 and TRBJ1-4; D ambiguous. The CDR3 has 14 residues. The germline V gene has CDR1 LNHDA and CDR2 SQIVND (reference sequence). The ends were cut back, 2 bases at V and 0 bases at J, with 4 bases in the middle. The CDR3 DNA sequence: TGTGCCAGTAGTATACGGTCAACTAATGAAAAACTGTTTTTT. Translating it yields CASSIRSTNEKLFF.

The V gene is TRBV27, the J gene TRBJ1-5, with 8 bases matching TRBD1. The CDR3 runs 13 residues. From germline, CDR1 is MNHEY and CDR2 SMNVEV (reference sequence). V shed 5 bases and J 9 bases; nucleotides not matched to a gene: 6. CDR3 DNA sequence: TGTGCCAGCAGTCTGGACAGGGTCCGGCCCCAGCATTTT. It yields the protein CASSLDRVRPQHF.

This rearrangement joins TRBV11-2 to TRBJ1-1; perhaps TRBD1 as D (6 bases). This CDR3 has 11 amino acids. Germline CDR1 SGHAT, CDR2 FQNNGV. V gave up 7 bases and J gave up 11 bases, with 14 bases separating them. The CDR3: CASKGGKQAFF. The CDR3 nucleotides are TGTGCCAGCAAGGGGGGGAAGCAGGCTTTCTTT.

The gene calls are TRBV25-1 and TRBJ2-3, with D maybe TRBD1 (6 bases). Trimming removed 0 bases from V and 0 bases from J, with 13 bases in between. There are 17 residues in the CDR3. Per germline, CDR1 MGHDK and CDR2 SYGVNS. CDR3 DNA: TGTGCCAGCAGTGAATATGAGGACAGCCCTAGCACAGATACGCAGTATTTT. Its protein product is CASSEYEDSPSTDTQYF.